The 16 T cell receptor beta chains given below trace back to one sample, sequenced in a study of blood T cell repertoires in COVID-19. Sequenced by immunoSEQ multiplex PCR; TCRdb stores in-frame clones only, minus some. This table has about 70,000 clones, approximately 83% appearing once. The material sequenced was peripheral blood. All receptors derive from a human donor in a cohort sampled during active COVID-19.

CDR3 residues: CASSIQDREGTEAFF. In DNA, the CDR3 is TGTGCCAGCAGCATCCAGGACAGGGAGGGAACTGAAGCTTTCTTT. The rearrangement joins TRBV7-2 to TRBJ1-1; 8 bases map to TRBD1. V trimming: 5 bases; J trimming: 5 bases; junction bases outside the gene matches: 10. The CDR3 runs to 15 residues. The germline V gene has CDR1 SGHTA and CDR2 FQGNSA.

This chain links TRBV6-5 with TRBJ1-1, with unresolved D. Trimming pared 4 bases from V and 3 bases from J, leaving 9 bases between. Germline lookup yields CDR1 MNHEY and CDR2 SVGAGI. This CDR3 is 13 amino acids long. CDR3 sequence: CASSWSLDTEAFF. DNA of the CDR3: TGTGCCAGCAGTTGGAGCTTAGACACTGAAGCTTTCTTT.

This clone came up many times. The V call is TRBV27, the J call TRBJ1-2, with 7 bases that match TRBD1. J was trimmed by 4 bases and V by 5 bases; bases with no gene match: 16. In germline, CDR1 is MNHEY, CDR2 SMNVEV (reference sequence). The CDR3 extends over 17 amino acids. The CDR3, as DNA: TGTGCCAGCAGTATGGAACCCGGGACAGACGCCTCCTATGGCTACACCTTC. Translating gives CASSMEPGTDASYGYTF.

The genes are TRBV6-2 or TRBV6-3 and TRBJ1-1, with unresolved D. Germline CDR1 reads MNHEY; CDR2 reads SVGEGT. The CDR3 runs to 13 residues. Trimming cost V 1 base and J 6 bases, with 9 bases left between them. CDR3 residues: CASSYYVRAEAFF. For the CDR3, the DNA is TGTGCCAGCAGTTACTACGTTCGGGCTGAAGCTTTCTTT.

In the case of this clone: This CDR3 is also generated by other DNA sequences in the sample. The chain is built from TRBV27 and TRBJ1-2, with D possibly being TRBD1 (5 bases). V was shortened by 6 bases and J by 7 bases, with 12 bases between the two germline ends. Germline CDR1 MNHEY, CDR2 SMNVEV (reference sequence). The length of the CDR3 is 12 residues. This CDR3 reads CASSGQGLGYTF. DNA for the CDR3: TGTGCCAGCAGCGGGCAGGGTCTTGGCTACACCTTC.

DNA of the CDR3: TGTGCCAGCAGCGGCGGGACGGGTCGTTACAATGAGCAGTTCTTC. It translates to CASSGGTGRYNEQFF. The genes are TRBV7-9 and TRBJ2-1; D might be TRBD2 (6 bases). V gave up 5 bases and J gave up 4 bases, with 15 bases separating them. CDR3 length equals 15 residues. Germline V gene lookup returns CDR1 SEHNR and CDR2 FQNEAQ (reference sequence).

This clone appeared a few times. The chain is built from TRBV6-6 and TRBJ2-7; D perhaps matches TRBD2 (6 bases). The CDR3 is 16 residues long. The ends were cut back, 6 bases at V and 1 base at J, with 19 bases in the middle. In germline, CDR1 is MNHNY, CDR2 SVGAGI (reference sequence). CDR3 coding DNA: TGTGCCAGCAGCGAACGGGCCGGGGGTACGTCCTACGAGCAGTACTTC. Protein: CASSERAGGTSYEQYF.

This chain links TRBV30 with TRBJ1-1, with a weak D call TRBD1 (5 bases). The CDR3 sequence is 13 residues long. Trimming shortened V by 2 bases and J by 11 bases, and 18 bases separated the two germline ends. CDR1 and CDR2 (germline): GTSNPN, SVGIG (reference sequence). The CDR3: CAWSLGGGIAAFF. The CDR3 nucleotides read TGTGCCTGGAGTCTTGGGGGGGGGATCGCCGCTTTCTTT.

The chain has TRBV28 and TRBJ1-1; D is unclear. Looked up from germline, CDR1 is MDHEN and CDR2 is SYDVKM. V shed 7 bases and J shed 0 bases, with 12 bases lying between them. The CDR3 totals 14 residues. The DNA for the CDR3 is TGTGCCAGCATCACGGTTCCTATGAACACTGAAGCTTTCTTT. Residues: CASITVPMNTEAFF. The full variable domain, its missing parts supplied by reference TRBV28 and TRBJ1-1, is DVKVTQSSRYLVKRTGEKVFLECVQDMDHENMFWYRQDPGLGLRLIYFSYDVKMKEKGDIPEGYSVSREKKERFSLILESASTNQTSMYLCASITVPMNTEAFFGQGTRLTVV.

Only one count was recorded for this clone. V gene TRBV5-8 combines with J gene TRBJ1-5; TRBD1 matches at 9 bases. With V trimmed by 5 bases and J by 6 bases, 3 bases remained unmatched. In germline, CDR1 is SGHTS, CDR2 YDEGEE. The CDR3 is made up of 13 amino acids. This CDR3 reads CASRRTGAQPQHF. For the CDR3, the DNA is TGTGCCAGCAGGAGGACAGGGGCTCAGCCCCAGCATTTT.

This sequence joins TRBV11-2 and TRBJ2-2; no definite D call. V was shortened by 1 base and J by 6 bases, with 3 bases between the two germline ends. The CDR3 totals 12 residues. Germline CDR1 and CDR2: SGHAT and FQNNGV. CDR3 bases: TGTGCCAGCAGCTTAGGGCCCGGGGAGCTGTTTTTT. It yields the protein CASSLGPGELFF.

This clone was seen once. V gene TRBV5-4 combines with J gene TRBJ2-3; 11 bases line up with TRBD1. J gave up 3 bases and V 4 bases, and 4 bases lay outside the gene matches. The CDR3 runs 15 residues. The germline CDR1 and CDR2 sequences are SGHNT and YYREEE (reference sequence). The CDR3 spells CASSPGTGGTDTQYF. For the CDR3, the DNA is TGTGCCAGCAGCCCGGGGACAGGGGGTACAGATACGCAGTATTTT.

V usage is TRBV6-2 or TRBV6-3 and J usage is TRBJ1-2, with TRBD1 as a possible D gene (5 bases). The V and J ends lost 5 bases and 8 bases respectively, with 12 bases between them. The CDR3 is made up of 12 amino acids. Per the germline V gene, CDR1 is MNHEY and CDR2 is SVGEGT. The CDR3 loop is CASSPYQGGYTF. The DNA for the CDR3 is TGTGCCAGCAGTCCCTACCAGGGAGGCTACACCTTC.

J is TRBJ1-1 and V is TRBV5-1; TRBD1 aligns across 8 bases. Germline-derived CDR1 and CDR2 are SGHRS and YFSETQ. This CDR3 is 15 amino acids long. The J segment lost 11 bases and the V segment lost 5 bases, leaving 17 bases of the junction unmatched. CDR3: CASRTNLGTGDWAFF. The CDR3 nucleotides are TGCGCCAGCAGAACGAACTTAGGGACAGGTGACTGGGCTTTCTTT. Drawing the rest from reference TRBV5-1 and TRBJ1-1, the complete variable domain is KAGVTQTPRYLIKTRGQQVTLSCSPISGHRSVSWYQQTPGQGLQFLFEYFSETQRNKGNFPGRFSGRQFSNSRSEMNVSTLELGDSALYLCASRTNLGTGDWAFFGQGTRLTVV.

This clone appeared a single time. The V gene is TRBV7-3, the J gene TRBJ2-1; a weak D match, TRBD2 (5 bases). Germline loops: CDR1 SGHTA, CDR2 FQGTGA. The CDR3 consists of 14 residues. With 6 bases removed from V and 5 bases from J, the gap between germline ends came to 14 bases. CDR3 DNA sequence: TGTGCCAGCAGTCGTGACTACACTGACAATGAGCAGTTCTTC. Translated: CASSRDYTDNEQFF.

V is TRBV19 and J is TRBJ2-5, with 9 bases fitting TRBD2. The length of the CDR3 is 14 residues. Germline V lookup: CDR1 LNHDA, CDR2 SQIVND (reference sequence). V trimming: 6 bases; J trimming: 3 bases; junction bases outside the gene matches: 5. CDR3 residues: CASSISGGKETQYF. CDR3 nucleotide sequence: TGTGCCAGTAGCATTAGCGGGGGTAAAGAGACCCAGTACTTC.